The present entry profiles one TCR beta chain with its context. Its cognate antigen is unknown. The data stem from a study of T cell responses to AZD1222 COVID-19 vaccine. Study-level findings and limits: Unmutated variant regions reportedly attract nearly half of all spike-specific TCRs. Repertoire collection took place solely once the T cell response had peaked. Donors in the cohort were predominantly white British and more often female, and clonal diversity was possibly underestimated.

This CDR3 comprises 12 residues. CDR1 LNHDA and CDR2 SQIVND come from the germline V gene (reference sequence). V was trimmed by 6 bases and J by 1 base, leaving 6 bases between them. Sequenced by immunoSEQ multiplex PCR; TCRdb stores in-frame clones only, minus some. The data hold roughly 100,000 clones, with 90% to 95% observed a single time. The V and J genes are TRBV19 and TRBJ1-1, with a possible D match to TRBD1 (5 bases). This specimen was peripheral blood, taken on day 0 of AZD1222 vaccination. This receptor was obtained from an adult in good health. Here the CDR3 reads CASRGENTEAFF. The CDR3 DNA follows: TGTGCCAGTAGGGGGGAGAACACTGAAGCTTTCTTT.